The source of this T cell receptor (beta chain) is a study of control samples from healthy donors and cancer patients. The CDR3 loop spans 12 amino acids. Germline CDR1 and CDR2: SQVTM and ANQGSEA. V was trimmed by 6 bases and J by 0 bases, leaving 8 bases between them. Profiled with immunoSEQ multiplex PCR; TCRdb holds only in-frame clones, not every one. This table has about 94,000 clones, approximately 90% appearing once. The clonotype comes from a young woman in good health. The specimen was blood. This chain joins TRBV29-1 and TRBJ1-1; possibly TRBD1 for D (5 bases). CDR3 sequence reads: CSVGRMNTEAFF. In nucleotides, the CDR3 is TGCAGCGTGGGACGGATGAACACTGAAGCTTTCTTT.